This paragraph covers one T cell receptor (beta chain) sequence. This entry belongs to a study of blood T cell repertoires in COVID-19. Overall study: COVID-19 samples, acute and convalescent, were from the United States, Italy and Spain. Sources were T cells, B-cell-depleted T cells, or PBMCs; the material itself was cDNA or gDNA.

Produced via immunoSEQ multiplex PCR; TCRdb's table is partial and in-frame only. The sample consists of roughly 100,000 clones, more than 75% of them appearing once. The germline V gene has CDR1 SGDLS and CDR2 YYNGEE. Germline trimming cut 3 bases from V and 4 bases from J; bases unmatched to any gene: 4. The CDR3 has 15 amino acids. What was sequenced was peripheral blood. This clonotype originated in a human donor in a cohort sampled during active COVID-19. The chain is built from TRBV9 and TRBJ2-3; 11 bases align to TRBD2. CDR3 sequence (DNA): TGTGCCAGCAGCGAGGTAGCGGGAGGGTCAGATACGCAGTATTTT. This codes for CASSEVAGGSDTQYF.